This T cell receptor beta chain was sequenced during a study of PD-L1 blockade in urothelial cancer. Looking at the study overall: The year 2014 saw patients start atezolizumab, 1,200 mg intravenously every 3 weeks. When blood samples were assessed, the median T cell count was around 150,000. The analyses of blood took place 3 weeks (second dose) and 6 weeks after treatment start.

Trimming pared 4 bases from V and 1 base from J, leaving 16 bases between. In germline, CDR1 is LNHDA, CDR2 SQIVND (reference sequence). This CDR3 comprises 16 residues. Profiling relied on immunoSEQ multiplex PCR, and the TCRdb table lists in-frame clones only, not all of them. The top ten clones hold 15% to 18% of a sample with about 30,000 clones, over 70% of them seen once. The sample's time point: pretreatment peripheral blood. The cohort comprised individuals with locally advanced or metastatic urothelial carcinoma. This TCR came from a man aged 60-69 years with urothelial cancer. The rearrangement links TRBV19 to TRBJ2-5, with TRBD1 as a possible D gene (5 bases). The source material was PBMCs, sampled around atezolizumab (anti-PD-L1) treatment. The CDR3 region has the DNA TGTGCCAGTAGTAAGTTAAGTCGCAGGGTCCAAGAGACCCAGTACTTC. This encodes CASSKLSRRVQETQYF.